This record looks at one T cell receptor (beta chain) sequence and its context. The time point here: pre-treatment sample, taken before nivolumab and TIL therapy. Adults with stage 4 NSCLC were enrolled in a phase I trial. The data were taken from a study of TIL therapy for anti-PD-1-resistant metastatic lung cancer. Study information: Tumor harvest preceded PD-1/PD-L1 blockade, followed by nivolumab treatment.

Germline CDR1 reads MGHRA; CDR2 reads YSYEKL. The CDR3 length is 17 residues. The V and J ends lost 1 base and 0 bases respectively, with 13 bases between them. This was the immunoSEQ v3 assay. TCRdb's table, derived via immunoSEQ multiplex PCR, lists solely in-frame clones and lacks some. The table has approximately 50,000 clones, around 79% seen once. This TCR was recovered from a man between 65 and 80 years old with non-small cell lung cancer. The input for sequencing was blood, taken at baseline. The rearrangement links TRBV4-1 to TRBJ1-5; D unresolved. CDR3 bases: TGCGCCAGCAGCCAAGGCAAAGAGACACCTAGCAATCAGCCCCAGCATTTT. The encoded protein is CASSQGKETPSNQPQHF.